One and the same sample provided the 5 T cell receptor beta chains below, sequenced in a study of blood T cell repertoires in COVID-19. Assay used: immunoSEQ multiplex PCR; TCRdb lists only in-frame clones, some missing. This table holds about 73,000 clones, 80% to 90% found once. The sequencing input was peripheral blood. The source is a middle-aged man with active COVID-19.

V gene TRBV5-1 combines with J gene TRBJ2-1, with unresolved D. The germline V gene has CDR1 SGHRS and CDR2 YFSETQ. V gave up 0 bases and J gave up 7 bases, with 8 bases separating them. The CDR3 extends over 13 amino acids. CDR3 region: CASSLGAENEQFF. The CDR3, as DNA: TGCGCCAGCAGCTTGGGGGCAGAGAATGAGCAGTTCTTC.

The chain uses TRBV19 and TRBJ1-3; a possible D gene is TRBD1 (6 bases). With 7 bases removed from V and 2 bases from J, the gap between germline ends came to 15 bases. Germline V gene sequence: CDR1 LNHDA, CDR2 SQIVND (reference sequence). The length of the CDR3 is 15 residues. This CDR3 reads CASNLQGGAGNTIYF. The CDR3 DNA reads as TGTGCCAGTAACCTACAGGGTGGAGCTGGAAACACCATATATTTT. Full variable domain (rest looked up from reference TRBV19 and TRBJ1-3): DGGITQSPKYLFRKEGQNVTLSCEQNLNHDAMYWYRQDPGQGLRLIYYSQIVNDFQKGDIAEGYSVSREKKESFPLTVTSAQKNPTAFYLCASNLQGGAGNTIYFGEGSWLTVV.

This rearrangement joins TRBV11-2 to TRBJ2-3, with 8 bases that match TRBD2. The CDR3 consists of 16 residues. CDR1 and CDR2 (germline): SGHAT, FQNNGV. Trimming removed 3 bases from V and 0 bases from J; junction bases left unmatched: 5. CDR3 sequence: CASSLLSGTSTDTQYF. For the CDR3, the DNA is TGTGCCAGCAGCTTGCTTAGCGGGACTAGCACAGATACGCAGTATTTT.

The chain recombines TRBV29-1 with TRBJ2-2; D unresolved. Germline V gene lookup returns CDR1 SQVTM and CDR2 ANQGSEA. With 5 bases removed from V and 4 bases from J, the gap between germline ends came to 8 bases. CDR3 size: 12 residues. The CDR3 here is CSVRHSTGELFF. As DNA, the CDR3 is TGCAGCGTTAGACATTCCACCGGGGAGCTGTTTTTT.

This clone has just a few counts. V gene TRBV7-2 combines with J gene TRBJ2-7; TRBD1 matches 8 bases. The CDR3 covers 15 residues. The V gene's germline CDR1 is SGHTA and CDR2 FQGNSA. With 6 bases clipped from V and 0 bases from J, the junction kept 7 bases outside the gene matches. Here the CDR3 reads CASRLKTGVSYEQYF. CDR3 bases: TGTGCCAGCAGGCTCAAGACAGGGGTCTCCTACGAGCAGTACTTC.